A single sample is the source of the 23 T cell receptor beta chains below, sequenced in a study of shared clonotypes between healthy human individuals. Sequencing was performed with immunoSEQ multiplex PCR; in TCRdb, only in-frame clones are kept and a portion is missing. In the table there are some 380,000 clones, 95% to 97% of which are singletons. Sample: memory CD8+ T cells sorted from blood. Subset described: CD45RO+ cells pooled with CCR7-negative TemRA cells. These receptors originate from a young man in good health.

This chain links TRBV7-2 with TRBJ2-2, with unresolved D. In germline, CDR1 is SGHTA, CDR2 FQGNSA. Trimming took 1 base from V and 5 from J, leaving 8 bases between them. The CDR3 sequence is 14 residues long. The CDR3 DNA sequence: TGTGCCAGCAGCTTAGTAGAGAGAACCGGGGAGCTGTTTTTT. Translating it yields CASSLVERTGELFF.

The V gene is TRBV19, the J gene TRBJ1-2; D ambiguous. Germline loops: CDR1 LNHDA, CDR2 SQIVND (reference sequence). V lost 3 bases, J lost 5 bases, and 10 bases lay in between. The CDR3 loop spans 13 amino acids. For the CDR3, the DNA is TGTGCCAGTAGTATGTCCTTTTCTTATGGCTACACCTTC. Encoded protein: CASSMSFSYGYTF.

This clone has a single count. This chain uses TRBV10-2 with TRBJ2-1; TRBD2 agrees at 8 bases. The CDR3 runs to 15 residues. Germline lookup yields CDR1 WSHSY and CDR2 SAAADI. Germline trimming cut 7 bases from V and 5 bases from J; bases unmatched to any gene: 10. Here the CDR3 reads CASISGTRLDNEQFF. The CDR3 DNA sequence: TGCGCCAGCATCTCCGGGACTAGGCTGGACAATGAGCAGTTCTTC.

The chain couples TRBV6-5 to TRBJ1-2, with D maybe TRBD1 (5 bases). The germline V and J ends were trimmed by 2 bases and 2 bases, with 15 bases remaining between them. Germline V gene sequence: CDR1 MNHEY, CDR2 SVGAGI. The length of the CDR3 is 16 residues. The CDR3 DNA follows: TGTGCCAGCAGTTACGACAGCGATTCTATCAACTATGGCTACACCTTC. Translated: CASSYDSDSINYGYTF.

This clone was detected only a few times. The J gene is TRBJ1-2, the V gene TRBV6-6; weak D call: TRBD1 (5 bases). The CDR3 covers 14 residues. The germline V gene has CDR1 MNHNY and CDR2 SVGAGI (reference sequence). V lost 8 bases and J lost 4, with 17 bases in between. CDR3 in DNA: TGTGCCAGCTCCCCAGGGCCTGACAGCTATGGCTACACCTTC. Residues: CASSPGPDSYGYTF.

CDR3 bases: TGCAGCGTTGAATCGGGGATTGGGTACAATGAGCAGTTCTTC. This codes for CSVESGIGYNEQFF. The V call is TRBV29-1, the J call TRBJ2-1; weak D call: TRBD2 (5 bases). V shed 2 bases and J shed 4 bases, with 12 bases lying between them. CDR1 is SQVTM, CDR2 ANQGSEA, per germline. This CDR3 spans 14 amino acids.

The CDR3 region has the DNA TGTGCCAGCAGCTTATGGGGGACAGGGGGCCTCAAGGGCGACGAGCAGTACTTC. Translated, it gives CASSLWGTGGLKGDEQYF. The V and J genes are TRBV7-6 and TRBJ2-7, with 12 bases lining up with TRBD1. The CDR3 is 18 amino acids. Germline V gives CDR1 SGHVS, CDR2 FNYEAQ. With 2 bases clipped from V and 5 bases from J, the junction kept 13 bases outside the gene matches.

The CDR3 spells CASSLHSGANVLTF. The CDR3, as DNA: TGTGCCAGCAGCTTACACTCTGGGGCCAACGTCCTGACTTTC. The chain uses TRBV7-2 and TRBJ2-6; D gene uncertain. Germline CDR1 reads SGHTA; CDR2 reads FQGNSA. Trimming took 2 bases from V and 0 from J, leaving 2 bases between them. The length of the CDR3 is 14 residues.

The gene calls are TRBV28 and TRBJ2-7; 7 bases match TRBD1. The CDR3 sequence is 15 residues long. CDR1 is MDHEN and CDR2 is SYDVKM in the germline V gene. Unmatched junction bases numbered 8, after V lost 4 bases and J lost 2 bases. The CDR3 nucleotides are TGTGCCAGCAGTTCAACATCGACAGGGACCTACGAGCAGTACTTC. As protein: CASSSTSTGTYEQYF.

This chain uses TRBV5-1 with TRBJ2-5; D unclear. The CDR3 has 14 amino acids. V lost 2 bases to trimming and J lost 2 bases, with 10 bases between them. Per the germline V gene, CDR1 is SGHRS and CDR2 is YFSETQ. CDR3 loop: CASSLPPQQETQYF. The CDR3, as DNA: TGCGCCAGCAGCTTACCCCCCCAACAAGAGACCCAGTACTTC.

The V and J genes are TRBV28 and TRBJ2-1; the match to TRBD1 covers 7 bases. In germline, CDR1 is MDHEN, CDR2 SYDVKM. The CDR3 totals 14 residues. Losses at the gene ends were 6 bases for V and 5 bases for J; bases not matched to a gene: 7. The CDR3 coding sequence is TGTGCCAGCAGGCTACGACAGGGCCACAATGAGCAGTTCTTC. This gives the protein CASRLRQGHNEQFF.

The CDR3 loop is CASSVGLASYNEQFF. The CDR3 DNA reads as TGTGCCAGCAGCGTAGGACTAGCGTCCTACAATGAGCAGTTCTTC. J is TRBJ2-1 and V is TRBV9; 8 bases align to TRBD2. This CDR3 has 15 amino acids. V was pared by 0 bases and J by 1 base, with 0 bases of the junction left unmatched. Germline V gene data show CDR1 as SGDLS and CDR2 as YYNGEE. The full variable domain, completed using reference TRBV9 and TRBJ2-1, is DSGVTQTPKHLITATGQRVTLRCSPRSGDLSVYWYQQSLDQGLQFLIQYYNGEERAKGNILERFSAQQFPDLHSELNLSSLELGDSALYFCASSVGLASYNEQFFGPGTRLTVL.

The rearrangement links TRBV28 to TRBJ2-5; 7 bases fit TRBD1. The J call is in doubt because the DNA end fits TRBJ2-7 better. Germline CDR1 MDHEN, CDR2 SYDVKM. There are 17 residues in the CDR3. The CDR3 spells CASSSRGRQGFTYEQYF. In DNA form, the CDR3 reads TGTGCCAGCAGCTCCCGGGGCCGACAGGGTTTCACCTACGAGCAGTACTTC.

Turning to this clone: Other DNA sequences in the sample encode the same CDR3. The chain links TRBV29-1 to TRBJ2-3; D is perhaps TRBD2 (5 bases). CDR3 length: 12 residues. V gave up 4 bases and J gave up 6 bases, with 11 bases separating them. Germline CDR1 is SQVTM and CDR2 is ANQGSEA. CDR3 nucleotides: TGCAGCGTTGGTGGGAGAGGGGATACGCAGTATTTT. Protein sequence: CSVGGRGDTQYF.

The chain joins TRBV30 to TRBJ1-4, with D uncertain. Trimming left V 3 bases short and J 7 bases short, with 15 bases between. The length of the CDR3 is 14 residues. Germline values: CDR1 GTSNPN, CDR2 SVGIG (reference sequence). The CDR3 sequence: CAWRKAGIREKLFF. The CDR3 DNA follows: TGTGCCTGGAGAAAAGCGGGGATTCGTGAAAAACTGTTTTTT.

The chain uses TRBV19 and TRBJ2-5, with D possibly matching TRBD2 (5 bases). CDR3 length equals 11 residues. Germline assignment: CDR1 LNHDA and CDR2 SQIVND (reference sequence). The ends were cut back, 4 bases at V and 5 bases at J, with 5 bases in the middle. In DNA form, the CDR3 reads TGTGCCAGTAGTAGCGGGGAGACCCAGTACTTC. Its protein is CASSSGETQYF.

V is TRBV9 and J is TRBJ1-2; the D is unclear. The V gene's germline CDR1 is SGDLS and CDR2 YYNGEE. The CDR3 spans 11 residues. Trimming shortened V by 0 bases and J by 8 bases, and 5 bases separated the two germline ends. For the CDR3, the DNA is TGTGCCAGCAGCGTAGTTGGGGGCTACACCTTC. It encodes CASSVVGGYTF.

Only one count was recorded for this clone. This chain uses TRBV27 with TRBJ2-1, with a tentative D call TRBD1 (6 bases). The ends were cut back, 3 bases at V and 8 bases at J, with 11 bases in the middle. The length of the CDR3 is 13 residues. In germline, CDR1 is MNHEY, CDR2 SMNVEV (reference sequence). This CDR3 reads CASSLTGWHEQFF. In DNA, the CDR3 is TGTGCCAGCAGTTTGACAGGTTGGCATGAGCAGTTCTTC.

The rearrangement uses TRBV5-4 and TRBJ2-5, with D hard to call. The CDR3 is made up of 13 amino acids. Germline V gives CDR1 SGHNT, CDR2 YYREEE (reference sequence). The V and J ends lost 0 bases and 4 bases respectively, with 7 bases between them. This CDR3 is CASSLADPETQYF. CDR3 DNA sequence: TGTGCCAGCAGCTTGGCCGACCCAGAGACCCAGTACTTC.

This sequence joins TRBV5-1 and TRBJ2-2; TRBD1 might be the D (6 bases). CDR3 length: 16 amino acids. The germline V gene encodes CDR1 SGHRS and CDR2 YFSETQ. V lost 0 bases, J lost 1 base, and 10 bases lay in between. CDR3 in amino acids: CASSLGTTGNTGELFF. CDR3 DNA: TGCGCCAGCAGCTTGGGGACGACAGGGAACACCGGGGAGCTGTTTTTT.

The chain employs TRBV5-5 and TRBJ2-7; 7 nucleotides line up with TRBD1. The V gene's germline CDR1 is SGHKS and CDR2 YYEKEE (reference sequence). V dropped 7 bases and J dropped 0; count of bases not matched to a gene: 4. The CDR3 is made up of 13 amino acids. In DNA, the CDR3 is TGTGCCAGCCGCAGGGGGAGCTCCTACGAGCAGTACTTC. Its translation: CASRRGSSYEQYF.

This chain links TRBV5-1 with TRBJ1-2; no clear D. Germline V gene data show CDR1 as SGHRS and CDR2 as YFSETQ. The CDR3 loop spans 13 amino acids. The V end lost 7 bases, the J end lost 2 bases, and 12 bases lay between the germline ends. The CDR3 DNA follows: TGCGCCAGCGGCACAGCCCAGAACTATGGCTACACCTTC. It specifies CASGTAQNYGYTF. The full variable domain, completed using reference TRBV5-1 and TRBJ1-2, is KAGVTQTPRYLIKTRGQQVTLSCSPISGHRSVSWYQQTPGQGLQFLFEYFSETQRNKGNFPGRFSGRQFSNSRSEMNVSTLELGDSALYLCASGTAQNYGYTFGSGTRLTVV.

This chain links TRBV4-2 with TRBJ2-3; 10 bases map to TRBD2. The CDR3 length is 15 residues. Unmatched junction bases numbered 2, after V lost 0 bases and J lost 5 bases. Germline V gives CDR1 LGHNA, CDR2 YNFKEQ. CDR3: CASSQEAGGEDTQYF. The CDR3 DNA reads TGTGCCAGCAGCCAAGAAGCGGGAGGGGAAGATACGCAGTATTTT.